These 19 T cell receptor beta chains came from one sample sequenced in a study of OX40 agonist ivuxolimab in advanced cancers. The library was made by the immunoSEQ multiplex PCR assay. TCRdb carries this immuneACCESS record with in-frame sequences only. Its versions omit some clonotypes, under half of them owing to an unresolved V gene in the studies checked, with the rest unexplained. The sample table holds tens of thousands of clones, of which about 90% were seen once. The ten largest clones take up 7% to 8.5% of the sample. This specimen consisted of CD4+ or CD8+ T cells sorted from blood, obtained in a trial of the OX40 agonist ivuxolimab. Receptor source: an adult with an advanced solid tumor such as melanoma, head and neck, liver or kidney cancer.

Only one count was recorded for this clone. J is TRBJ2-5 and V is TRBV7-9, with D possibly being TRBD1 (6 bases). The ends were cut back, 1 base at V and 4 bases at J, with 16 bases in the middle. The germline V gene has CDR1 SEHNR and CDR2 FQNEAQ (reference sequence). The CDR3 is made up of 16 amino acids. CDR3 loop: CASSLDLPRGLETQYF. CDR3 sequence (DNA): TGTGCCAGCAGCTTAGATCTGCCCAGGGGCTTAGAGACCCAGTACTTC.

The J gene is TRBJ2-7, the V gene TRBV5-3; TRBD1 agrees at 10 bases. TRBV5-3 is treated as an ORF (open reading frame) with a function not yet certain. Unmatched junction bases numbered 4, after V lost 4 bases and J lost 3 bases. The CDR3 is made up of 14 amino acids. For the CDR3, the DNA is TGTGCCAGAAGCCCGACAGGGGGCCTCTACGAGCAGTACTTC. Amino acids: CARSPTGGLYEQYF.

The V gene is TRBV27, the J gene TRBJ2-1; 8 bases are a match to TRBD2. CDR1 is MNHEY and CDR2 is SMNVEV in the germline V gene (reference sequence). The J segment lost 0 bases and the V segment lost 6 bases, leaving 4 bases of the junction unmatched. The CDR3 loop spans 15 amino acids. This CDR3 reads CASSTGTSSYNEQFF. The CDR3 DNA sequence: TGTGCCAGCAGCACCGGGACTAGCTCCTACAATGAGCAGTTCTTC.

V is TRBV28 and J is TRBJ1-1; 7 bases line up with TRBD1. This CDR3 is 12 amino acids long. Germline CDR1 is MDHEN and CDR2 is SYDVKM. V lost 8 bases to trimming and J lost 6 bases; unmatched junction nucleotides: 6. The chain's CDR3 is CASGQGGAEAFF. The CDR3 DNA follows: TGTGCCAGCGGGCAGGGGGGGGCTGAAGCTTTCTTT. Together with reference TRBV28 and TRBJ1-1, the CDR3 gives the full variable domain: DVKVTQSSRYLVKRTGEKVFLECVQDMDHENMFWYRQDPGLGLRLIYFSYDVKMKEKGDIPEGYSVSREKKERFSLILESASTNQTSMYLCASGQGGAEAFFGQGTRLTVV.

In its sample, this clone was seen once. The chain joins TRBV6-5 to TRBJ1-1, with a weak D call TRBD1 (6 bases). V was pared by 4 bases and J by 2 bases, with 11 bases between. The CDR3 contains 14 residues. Germline assignment: CDR1 MNHEY and CDR2 SVGAGI. CDR3 coding DNA: TGTGCCAGCAGTTTCGCGGGGGCTAACACTGAAGCTTTCTTT. This sequence encodes CASSFAGANTEAFF.

V usage is TRBV5-1 and J usage is TRBJ2-1, with D possibly being TRBD1 or TRBD2 (6 bases each). V gave up 3 bases and J gave up 4 bases, with 11 bases separating them. The CDR3 extends over 14 amino acids. Germline loops: CDR1 SGHRS, CDR2 YFSETQ. The CDR3 nucleotides are TGCGCCAGCAGCTGGGGGGACACTTACAATGAGCAGTTCTTC. This codes for CASSWGDTYNEQFF. The complete variable domain, with remaining parts taken from reference TRBV5-1 and TRBJ2-1, reads KAGVTQTPRYLIKTRGQQVTLSCSPISGHRSVSWYQQTPGQGLQFLFEYFSETQRNKGNFPGRFSGRQFSNSRSEMNVSTLELGDSALYLCASSWGDTYNEQFFGPGTRLTVL.

V is TRBV28 and J is TRBJ1-2; D perhaps matches TRBD1 (5 bases). V was trimmed by 7 bases and J by 3 bases, leaving 9 bases between them. Germline V CDR1 and CDR2: MDHEN, SYDVKM. The CDR3 runs 12 residues. The CDR3 spells CASTLGDYGYTF. The CDR3 DNA is TGTGCCAGCACCTTGGGGGACTATGGCTACACCTTC.

The V call is TRBV5-1, the J call TRBJ2-3, with TRBD2 identical over 8 bases. Trimming took 4 bases from V and 2 from J; bases not matched to a gene: 6. This CDR3 comprises 15 residues. Germline CDR1 reads SGHRS; CDR2 reads YFSETQ. CDR3 bases: TGCGCCAGCAGCCGATATAGCGGGAACACAGATACGCAGTATTTT. Its translation is CASSRYSGNTDTQYF.

This clone was found once. This CDR3 reads CASSESRRTNEKLFF. The CDR3 coding sequence is TGTGCCAGCAGTGAATCCCGGAGAACTAATGAAAAACTGTTTTTT. The chain couples TRBV2 to TRBJ1-4; D call uncertain. CDR1 is SNHLY, CDR2 FYNNEI, per germline. V was clipped by 2 bases and J by 1 base, with 8 bases between them. CDR3 length equals 15 residues.

This clone occurred once. The CDR3 nucleotides are TGTGCCAGCAGCCATCCCACCGGGGAGCAGTTCTTC. Translated, it gives CASSHPTGEQFF. This chain uses TRBV7-3 with TRBJ2-1; D gene unclear. The V end was cut by 5 bases, the J end by 10 bases, with 12 bases between. CDR3 length equals 12 residues. Germline V gene sequence: CDR1 SGHTA, CDR2 FQGTGA.

J is TRBJ2-7 and V is TRBV9; 9 bases are a match to TRBD2. Unmatched junction bases numbered 7, after V lost 4 bases and J lost 2 bases. Germline assignment: CDR1 SGDLS and CDR2 YYNGEE. The CDR3 is 15 amino acids. DNA for the CDR3: TGTGCCAGCAGCTTAGCGGTAGCGGGAGCCTACGAGCAGTACTTC. It codes for CASSLAVAGAYEQYF.

The chain recombines TRBV6-5 with TRBJ2-5; TRBD2 aligns across 8 bases. Judging by the DNA end, TRBJ2-7 fits better; the J call may be wrong. Germline V gives CDR1 MNHEY, CDR2 SVGAGI. The CDR3 spans 15 residues. For the CDR3, the DNA is TGTGCCAGCAGTTACACTCCGGGGGGGGGCTACGAGCAGTACTTC. Its protein is CASSYTPGGGYEQYF.

The chain combines TRBV11-2 with TRBJ1-2; possible D gene TRBD1, 6 bases. This CDR3 is built from 13 residues. Trimming removed 8 bases from V and 3 bases from J, with 13 bases in between. The germline V gene has CDR1 SGHAT and CDR2 FQNNGV. The CDR3 region has the DNA TGTGCCAGCGGATCCCCAGGGGACTATGGCTACACCTTC. Its protein product is CASGSPGDYGYTF.

CDR3 amino acids: CATSRQGMVLNEQFF. CDR3 DNA: TGTGCCACCAGCAGACAGGGAATGGTATTGAATGAGCAGTTCTTC. The V gene is TRBV15, the J gene TRBJ2-1, with D perhaps matching TRBD1 (5 bases). The V end was cut by 2 bases, the J end by 7 bases, with 15 bases between. Germline CDR1 is LNHNV and CDR2 is YYDKDF (reference sequence). The CDR3 is 15 amino acids.

The chain joins TRBV12-5 to TRBJ1-2, with D tentatively TRBD1 (5 bases). Germline CDR1 LGHNT, CDR2 FRNRAP. Trimming removed 3 bases at V and 6 bases at J, with 8 bases between. This CDR3 comprises 12 residues. The CDR3 is CASGFAGNGYTF. Written as DNA, the CDR3 is TGTGCTAGTGGTTTCGCAGGGAATGGCTACACCTTC.

This chain uses TRBV7-9 with TRBJ2-3; 7 positions match TRBD2. The CDR3 sequence is 16 residues long. Trimming cost V 4 bases and J 0 bases; bases outside gene matches: 7. The germline CDR1 and CDR2 sequences are SEHNR and FQNEAQ (reference sequence). The DNA for the CDR3 is TGTGCCAGCAGCTCATACCTAGCGGCTAGCACAGATACGCAGTATTTT. It codes for CASSSYLAASTDTQYF.

The chain is built from TRBV10-3 and TRBJ1-5; 10 bases align to TRBD1. This CDR3 comprises 15 residues. CDR1 and CDR2 from the germline V gene are ENHRY and SYGVKD. With 10 bases clipped from V and 2 bases from J, the junction kept 8 bases outside the gene matches. The CDR3 is CATMTGGLGNQPQHF. In DNA, the CDR3 is TGTGCCACTATGACAGGGGGCCTAGGCAATCAGCCCCAGCATTTT.

This chain joins TRBV10-1 and TRBJ2-5; weak D call: TRBD1 (5 bases). Germline CDR1 WNHNN, CDR2 SYGVQD (reference sequence). This CDR3 is built from 14 residues. Trimming removed 8 bases at V and 2 bases at J, with 15 bases between. The CDR3 sequence is CASSAGLNQETQYF. The CDR3 DNA follows: TGCGCCAGCTCGGCAGGGCTTAATCAAGAGACCCAGTACTTC.

The rearrangement uses TRBV6-1 and TRBJ2-7, with D possibly TRBD2 on 6 matching bases. V gave up 4 bases and J gave up 0 bases, with 13 bases separating them. Germline CDR1 reads MNHNS; CDR2 reads SASEGT. The CDR3 consists of 15 residues. CDR3 residues: CASSGGTASSYEQYF. CDR3 sequence (DNA): TGTGCCAGCAGTGGAGGGACTGCGAGCTCCTACGAGCAGTACTTC.